This T cell receptor beta chain appears in the sequencing data of a study of cytomegalovirus exposure and HLA in healthy donors. General study findings and limits: Relative to equally common others, HLA-associated TCR beta chains showed greater clonal expansion in a later analysis.

Trimming left V 1 base short and J 4 bases short, with 10 bases between. From germline, CDR1 is SGHTA and CDR2 FQGNSA. The CDR3 covers 14 residues. This PCR relied on a set of 60 Vbeta primers and 13 Jbeta primers. Data came from immunoSEQ multiplex PCR; TCRdb stores just in-frame clones and leaves some out. The data show about 130,000 clones, with approximately 82% seen just once and roughly 1.5% held by the top ten. Remarks on this clone: Antigen unknown.

The sequencing input was PBMCs. The receptor was derived from a female donor in good health and CMV-seronegative. The rearrangement joins TRBV7-2 to TRBJ1-2; the D is unclear. As DNA, the CDR3 is TGTGCCAGCAGCTTAGGACCCGGGATCTATGGCTACACCTTC. Protein sequence: CASSLGPGIYGYTF.